This T cell receptor (beta chain) originates from a study of cytomegalovirus exposure and HLA in healthy donors. Study background: Clustering assigned roughly 81% of the approximately 400 genotyped donors to the Caucasian-associated ancestry cluster. Study-level points and caveats: There were some public TCRs occurring in many donors, but most TCR sequences were rare. A list of around 160 TCR beta chains associated with cytomegalovirus was given. The productive fraction for most TCR beta V segments was about 90% or about 30% in an earlier analysis.

The primer mix had 60 Vbeta and 13 Jbeta primers. TCRdb's table, derived via immunoSEQ multiplex PCR, lists solely in-frame clones and lacks some. The data contain over 65,000 clones, about 75% of them singletons. On this clone: What it recognizes is unknown.

The trim removed 1 base at V and 2 bases at J, leaving 4 bases unmatched. Germline CDR1 LGHNA, CDR2 YSLEER. The CDR3 totals 15 residues. This receptor was obtained from a young woman in good health and CMV-seropositive. V is TRBV4-3 and J is TRBJ1-2; 7 bases line up with TRBD1. Sequencing input: PBMCs. The CDR3, as DNA: TGCGCCAGCAGCCAAGGAGCACAGGGGAACTATGGCTACACCTTC. Its protein product is CASSQGAQGNYGYTF.